This TCR beta chain was documented in a study of T cell repertoires in aging, cancer and after chemotherapy. Multiplex touch-down PCR with TRB-A/B primers amplified rearranged V-D-J TRB sequences. Each CDR3 protein is one row after TCRdb ran MiXCR on the multiplex PCR reads. The sample has over 10,000 distinct CDR3 sequences; around 25% are singletons. The CDR3 has 14 amino acids. V lost 5 bases, J lost 7 bases, and 6 bases stayed unmatched. The germline V gene has CDR1 SGHVS and CDR2 FNYEAQ. Peripheral blood genomic DNA, not sorted cells or RNA, was the template. This rearrangement joins TRBV7-6 to TRBJ2-1, with 9 bases fitting TRBD2. This receptor was taken from a human donor in good health. Sequenced sample: blood. This CDR3 reads CASSRSGGQNEQFF. CDR3 coding DNA: TGTGCCAGCAGCCGTAGCGGGGGACAGAATGAGCAGTTCTTC.